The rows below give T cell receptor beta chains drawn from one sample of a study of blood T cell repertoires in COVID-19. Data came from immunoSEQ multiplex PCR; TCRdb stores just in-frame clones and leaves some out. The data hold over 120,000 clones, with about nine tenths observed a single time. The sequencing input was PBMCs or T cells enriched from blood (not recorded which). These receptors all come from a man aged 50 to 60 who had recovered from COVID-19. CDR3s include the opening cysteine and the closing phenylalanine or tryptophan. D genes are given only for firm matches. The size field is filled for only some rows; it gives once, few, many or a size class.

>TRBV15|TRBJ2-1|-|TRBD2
CATSRAGLADVSYNEQFF
TGTGCCACCAGCAGAGCAGGACTAGCTGACGTCTCCTACAATGAGCAGTTCTTC
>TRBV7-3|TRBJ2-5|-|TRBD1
CASSLNTGGTQYF
TGTGCCAGCAGCTTAAATACAGGGGGGACCCAGTACTTC
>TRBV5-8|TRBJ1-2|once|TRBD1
CASSLFGTGKIDYGYTF
TGTGCCAGCAGCTTGTTTGGGACAGGGAAGATCGACTATGGCTACACCTTC
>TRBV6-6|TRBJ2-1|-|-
CASSPYDRTYSYNEQFF
TGTGCCAGCAGTCCATATGACAGGACTTACTCCTACAATGAGCAGTTCTTC
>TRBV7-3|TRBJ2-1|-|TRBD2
CASSPPGVAGVLNEQFF
TGTGCCAGCAGCCCCCCGGGGGTAGCGGGAGTACTCAATGAGCAGTTCTTC
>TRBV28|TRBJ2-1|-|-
CASSLKLVQFF
TGTGCCAGCAGTCTCAAACTGGTTCAGTTCTTC
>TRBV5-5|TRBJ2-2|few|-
CASSSRAGGELFF
TGTGCCAGCAGCTCCAGGGCCGGCGGGGAGCTGTTTTTT
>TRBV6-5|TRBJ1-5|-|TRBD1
CASSTGGVQPQHF
TGTGCCAGCAGCACAGGGGGAGTTCAGCCCCAGCATTTT
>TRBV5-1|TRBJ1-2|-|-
CASSFEQGYGYTF
TGCGCCAGCAGCTTCGAACAGGGCTATGGCTACACCTTC
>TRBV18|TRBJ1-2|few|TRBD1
CASSPSGTGGLINYGYTF
TGTGCCAGCTCACCTTCCGGGACAGGGGGCCTCATAAACTATGGCTACACCTTC
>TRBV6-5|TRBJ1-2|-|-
CASSKTRGFDGYTF
TGTGCCAGCAGCAAGACAAGGGGATTCGATGGCTACACCTTC
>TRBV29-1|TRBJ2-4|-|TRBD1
CSANRGAKNIQYF
TGCAGCGCGAACAGGGGCGCCAAAAACATTCAGTACTTC
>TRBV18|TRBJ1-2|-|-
CASSLQGTNGYTF
TGTGCCAGCTCACTGCAGGGTACGAATGGCTACACCTTC
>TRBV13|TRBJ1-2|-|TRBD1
CASSPRTGSHPEGYYGYTF
TGTGCCAGCAGCCCTAGGACAGGAAGTCACCCCGAAGGATACTATGGCTACACCTTC
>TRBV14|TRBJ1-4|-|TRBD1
CASSLGQAVTNEKLFF
TGTGCCAGCAGCCTGGGACAGGCAGTAACTAATGAAAAACTGTTTTTT
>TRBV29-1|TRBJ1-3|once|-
CSVNREAGNTIYF
TGCAGCGTTAACAGGGAAGCTGGAAACACCATATATTTT
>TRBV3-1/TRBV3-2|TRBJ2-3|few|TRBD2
CASSQGTSDTQYF
TGTGCCAGCAGCCAAGGGACTAGTGATACGCAGTATTTT
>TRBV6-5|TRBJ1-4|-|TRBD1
CASQRGPNEKLFF
TGTGCCAGCCAAAGGGGGCCCAATGAAAAACTGTTTTTT
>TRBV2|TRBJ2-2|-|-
CASEIARNTGELFF
TGTGCCAGCGAGATAGCGAGGAACACCGGGGAGCTGTTTTTT
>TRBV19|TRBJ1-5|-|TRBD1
CASSIRQGYQPQHF
TGTGCCAGTTCAATAAGACAGGGGTATCAGCCCCAGCATTTT
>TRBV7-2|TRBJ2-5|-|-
CASSPRRGRETQYF
TGTGCCAGCAGCCCAAGGCGGGGCCGGGAGACCCAGTACTTC
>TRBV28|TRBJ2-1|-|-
CASSLGQGRQFF
TGTGCCAGCAGTTTAGGGCAGGGCAGGCAGTTCTTC
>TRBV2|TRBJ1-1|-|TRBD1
CASLWDRKNTEAFF
TGTGCCAGCTTATGGGACAGGAAGAACACTGAAGCTTTCTTT
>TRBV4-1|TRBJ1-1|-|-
CASSQENRAEAFF
TGCGCCAGCAGCCAAGAAAACAGGGCTGAAGCTTTCTTT
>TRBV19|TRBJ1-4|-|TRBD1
CASRGQGAGNEKLFF
TGTGCCAGTAGAGGACAGGGGGCCGGTAATGAAAAACTGTTTTTT
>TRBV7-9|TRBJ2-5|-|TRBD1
CASSPDRGVFGETQYF
TGTGCCAGCAGCCCGGACAGGGGGGTTTTTGGGGAGACCCAGTACTTC
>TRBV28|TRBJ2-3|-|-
CASSRITPKDTQYF
TGTGCCAGCAGCCGAATTACCCCTAAAGATACGCAGTATTTT
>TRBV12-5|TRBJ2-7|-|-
CASGLVIQLSYEQYF
TGTGCTAGTGGTTTGGTCATCCAACTCTCCTACGAGCAGTACTTC
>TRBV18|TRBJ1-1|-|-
CASSQAGGTEAFF
TGTGCCAGCTCGCAGGCTGGTGGCACTGAAGCTTTCTTT
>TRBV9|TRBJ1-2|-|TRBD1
CASSVGTAFGYTF
TGTGCCAGCAGCGTGGGGACAGCCTTTGGCTACACCTTC
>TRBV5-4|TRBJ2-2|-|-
CASSFPGTPPGELFF
TGTGCCAGCAGCTTCCCCGGGACTCCCCCCGGGGAGCTGTTTTTT
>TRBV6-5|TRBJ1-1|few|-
CASSYLQGVEAFF
TGTGCCAGCAGTTACTTACAGGGAGTTGAAGCTTTCTTT
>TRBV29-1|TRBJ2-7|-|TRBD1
CSVYYATGVDEQYF
TGCAGCGTTTACTATGCGACAGGGGTGGACGAGCAGTACTTC
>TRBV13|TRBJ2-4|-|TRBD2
CASSLGPGGVAKNIQYF
TGTGCCAGCAGCTTAGGCCCCGGGGGGGTAGCCAAAAACATTCAGTACTTC
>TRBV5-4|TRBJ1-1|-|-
CASRRPGTAGDTEAFF
TGTGCCAGCAGACGGCCGGGGACGGCAGGGGATACTGAAGCTTTCTTT
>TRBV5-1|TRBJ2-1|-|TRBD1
CASITGTGGINEQFF
TGCGCCAGCATCACCGGGACAGGGGGCATCAATGAGCAGTTCTTC
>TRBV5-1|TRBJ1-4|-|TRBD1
CASSTGTGGEKLFF
TGCGCCAGCAGCACCGGGACAGGGGGTGAAAAACTGTTTTTT
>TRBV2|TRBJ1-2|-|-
CASSQYRVGDYGYTF
TGTGCCAGCAGTCAATACAGGGTTGGGGACTATGGCTACACCTTC
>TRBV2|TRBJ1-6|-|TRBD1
CASSDDRAAGNSPLHF
TGTGCCAGCAGTGATGACAGGGCGGCAGGGAATTCACCCCTCCACTTT
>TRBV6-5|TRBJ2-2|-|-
CASRLRVGELFF
TGTGCCAGCAGATTACGGGTCGGGGAGCTGTTTTTT
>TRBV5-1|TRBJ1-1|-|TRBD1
CASSLDGTGTTEAFF
TGCGCCAGCAGCTTGGACGGGACAGGGACCACTGAAGCTTTCTTT
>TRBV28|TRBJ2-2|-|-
CASSKQTGTSTGELFF
TGTGCCAGCAGTAAACAAACCGGGACATCCACCGGGGAGCTGTTTTTT
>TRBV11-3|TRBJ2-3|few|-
CASSALSEGASDTQYF
TGTGCCAGCAGCGCCCTATCTGAAGGGGCTTCAGATACGCAGTATTTT